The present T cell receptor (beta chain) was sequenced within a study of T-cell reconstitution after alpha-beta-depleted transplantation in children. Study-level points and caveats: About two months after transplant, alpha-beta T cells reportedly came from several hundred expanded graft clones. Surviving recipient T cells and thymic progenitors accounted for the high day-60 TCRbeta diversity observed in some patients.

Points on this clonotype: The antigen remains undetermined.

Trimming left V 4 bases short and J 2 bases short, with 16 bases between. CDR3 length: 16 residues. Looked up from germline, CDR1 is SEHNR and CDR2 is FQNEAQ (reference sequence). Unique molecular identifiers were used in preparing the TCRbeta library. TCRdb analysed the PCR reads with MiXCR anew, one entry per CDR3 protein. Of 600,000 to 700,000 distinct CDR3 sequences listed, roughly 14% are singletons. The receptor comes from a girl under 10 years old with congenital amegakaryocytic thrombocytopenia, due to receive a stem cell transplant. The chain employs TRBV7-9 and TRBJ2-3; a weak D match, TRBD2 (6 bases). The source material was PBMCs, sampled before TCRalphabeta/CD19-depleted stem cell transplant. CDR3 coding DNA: TGTGCCAGCAGCTCCCTGCGTGTAGCGGTCACAGATACGCAGTATTTT. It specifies CASSSLRVAVTDTQYF. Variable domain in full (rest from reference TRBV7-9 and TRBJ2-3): DTGVSQNPRHKITKRGQNVTFRCDPISEHNRLYWYRQTLGQGPEFLTYFQNEAQLEKSRLLSDRFSAERPKGSFSTLEIQRTEQGDSAMYLCASSSLRVAVTDTQYFGPGTRLTVL.